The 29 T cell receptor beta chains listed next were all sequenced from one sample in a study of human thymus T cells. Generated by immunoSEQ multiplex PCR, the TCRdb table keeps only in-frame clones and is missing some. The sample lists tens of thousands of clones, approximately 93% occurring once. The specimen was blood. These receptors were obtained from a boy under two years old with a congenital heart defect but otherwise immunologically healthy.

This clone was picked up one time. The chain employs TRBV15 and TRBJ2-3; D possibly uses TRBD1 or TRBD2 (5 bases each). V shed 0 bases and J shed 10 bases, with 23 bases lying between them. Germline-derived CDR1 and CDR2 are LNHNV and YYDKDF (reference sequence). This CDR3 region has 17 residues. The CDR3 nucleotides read TGTGCCACCAGCAGAGAGGAACCTGCCTGGTGGCGAGGGGCGCAGTATTTT. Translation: CATSREEPAWWRGAQYF.

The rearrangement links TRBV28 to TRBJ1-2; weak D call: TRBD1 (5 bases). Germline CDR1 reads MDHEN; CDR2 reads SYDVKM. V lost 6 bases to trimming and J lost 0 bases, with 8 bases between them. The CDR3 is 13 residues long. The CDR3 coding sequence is TGTGCCAGCAGCAGGGCTTCTAACTATGGCTACACCTTC. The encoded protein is CASSRASNYGYTF.

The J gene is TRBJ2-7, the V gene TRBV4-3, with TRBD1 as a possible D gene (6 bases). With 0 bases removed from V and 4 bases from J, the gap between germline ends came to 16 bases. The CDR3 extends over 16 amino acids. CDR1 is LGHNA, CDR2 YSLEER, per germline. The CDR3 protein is CASSQDVGQLNYEQYF. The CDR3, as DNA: TGCGCCAGCAGCCAAGATGTCGGACAGCTAAATTACGAGCAGTACTTC.

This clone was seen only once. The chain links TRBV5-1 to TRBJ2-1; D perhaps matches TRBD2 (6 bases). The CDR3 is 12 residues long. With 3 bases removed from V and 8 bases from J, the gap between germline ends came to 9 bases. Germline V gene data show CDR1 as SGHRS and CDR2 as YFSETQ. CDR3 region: CASSWTGDEQFF. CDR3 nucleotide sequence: TGCGCCAGCAGCTGGACGGGGGATGAGCAGTTCTTC.

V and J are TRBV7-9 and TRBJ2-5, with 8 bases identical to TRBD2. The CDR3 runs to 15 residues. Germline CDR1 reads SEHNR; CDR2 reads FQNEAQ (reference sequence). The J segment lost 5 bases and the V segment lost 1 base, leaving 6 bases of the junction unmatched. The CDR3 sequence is CASSLGRTGGETQYF. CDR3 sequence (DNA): TGTGCCAGCAGCTTAGGTAGAACGGGAGGGGAGACCCAGTACTTC.

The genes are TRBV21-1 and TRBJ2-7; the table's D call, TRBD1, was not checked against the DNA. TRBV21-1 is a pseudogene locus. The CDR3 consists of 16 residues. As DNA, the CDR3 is TGTGCCAGCAGCTTCTGGGCTCCGGGACAGAGGGCCGAGCAGTACTTC. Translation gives CASSFWAPGQRAEQYF.

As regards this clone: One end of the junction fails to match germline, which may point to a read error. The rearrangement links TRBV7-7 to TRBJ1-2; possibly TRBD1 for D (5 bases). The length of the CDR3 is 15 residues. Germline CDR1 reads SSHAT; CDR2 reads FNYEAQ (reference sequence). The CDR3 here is CASSLRGRANYGYTF. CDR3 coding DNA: TGTGCTAGCAGCTTAAGGGGCAGGGCTAACTATGGCTACACCTTC.

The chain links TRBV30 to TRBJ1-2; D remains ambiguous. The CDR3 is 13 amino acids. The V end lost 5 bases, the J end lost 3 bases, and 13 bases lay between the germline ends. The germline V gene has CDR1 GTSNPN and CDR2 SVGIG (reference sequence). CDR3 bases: TGTGCCTGGTCGCCCGGGCGACACTATGGCTACACCTTC. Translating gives CAWSPGRHYGYTF.

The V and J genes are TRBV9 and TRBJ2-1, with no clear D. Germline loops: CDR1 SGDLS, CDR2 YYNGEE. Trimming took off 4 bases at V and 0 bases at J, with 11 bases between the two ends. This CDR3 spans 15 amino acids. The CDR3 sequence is CASSSGPSSYNEQFF. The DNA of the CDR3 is TGTGCCAGCAGCTCCGGGCCGAGCTCCTACAATGAGCAGTTCTTC.

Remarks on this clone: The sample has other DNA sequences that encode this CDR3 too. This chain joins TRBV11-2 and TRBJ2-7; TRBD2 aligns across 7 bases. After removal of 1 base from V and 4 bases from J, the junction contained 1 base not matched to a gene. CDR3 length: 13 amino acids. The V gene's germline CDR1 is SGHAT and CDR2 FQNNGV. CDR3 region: CASSLGTSYEQYF. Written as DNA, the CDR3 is TGTGCCAGCAGCTTAGGGACTAGTTACGAGCAGTACTTC. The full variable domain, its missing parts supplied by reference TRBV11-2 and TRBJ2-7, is EAGVAQSPRYKIIEKRQSVAFWCNPISGHATLYWYQQILGQGPKLLIQFQNNGVVDDSQLPKDRFSAERLKGVDSTLKIQPAKLEDSAVYLCASSLGTSYEQYFGPGTRLTVT.

The CDR3 DNA reads TGCGCCAGCAGTGGGGGACAGGGCGGTTCAGATACGCAGTATTTT. Translated, it gives CASSGGQGGSDTQYF. V is TRBV10-2 and J is TRBJ2-3; TRBD1 matches 9 bases. The CDR3 has 15 amino acids. In germline, CDR1 is WSHSY, CDR2 SAAADI. J gave up 4 bases and V 4 bases, and 6 bases lay outside the gene matches.

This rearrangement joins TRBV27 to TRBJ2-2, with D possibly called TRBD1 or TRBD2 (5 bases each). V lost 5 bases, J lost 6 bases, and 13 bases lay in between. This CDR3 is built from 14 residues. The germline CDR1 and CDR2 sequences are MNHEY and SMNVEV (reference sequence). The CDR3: CASSRDVKPGELFF. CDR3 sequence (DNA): TGTGCCAGCAGTCGGGACGTTAAACCCGGGGAGCTGTTTTTT.

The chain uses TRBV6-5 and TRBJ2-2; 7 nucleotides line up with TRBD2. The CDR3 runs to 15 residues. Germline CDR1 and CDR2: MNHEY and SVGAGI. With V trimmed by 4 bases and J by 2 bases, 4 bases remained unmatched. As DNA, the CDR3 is TGTGCCAGCAGTTGGGTAGCGGGCAACACCGGGGAGCTGTTTTTT. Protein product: CASSWVAGNTGELFF.

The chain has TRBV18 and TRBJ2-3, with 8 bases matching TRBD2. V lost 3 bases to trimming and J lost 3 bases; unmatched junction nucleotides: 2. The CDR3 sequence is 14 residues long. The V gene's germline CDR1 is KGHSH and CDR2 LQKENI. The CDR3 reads CASSPAGGTDTQYF. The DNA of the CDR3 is TGTGCCAGCTCACCGGCGGGGGGTACAGATACGCAGTATTTT.

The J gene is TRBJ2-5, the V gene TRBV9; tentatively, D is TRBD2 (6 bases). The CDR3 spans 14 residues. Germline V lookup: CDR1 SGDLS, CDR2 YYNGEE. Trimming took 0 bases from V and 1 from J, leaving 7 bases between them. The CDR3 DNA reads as TGTGCCAGCAGCGTAGGGGGGGTCCAAGAGACCCAGTACTTC. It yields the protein CASSVGGVQETQYF.

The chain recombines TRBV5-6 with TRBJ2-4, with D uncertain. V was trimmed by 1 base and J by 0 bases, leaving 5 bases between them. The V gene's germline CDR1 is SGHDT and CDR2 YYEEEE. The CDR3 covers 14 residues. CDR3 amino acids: CASSLSIAKNIQYF. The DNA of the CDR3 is TGTGCCAGCAGCTTGAGCATAGCCAAAAACATTCAGTACTTC. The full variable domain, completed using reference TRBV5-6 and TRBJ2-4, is DAGVTQSPTHLIKTRGQQVTLRCSPKSGHDTVSWYQQALGQGPQFIFQYYEEEERQRGNFPDRFSGHQFPNYSSELNVNALLLGDSALYLCASSLSIAKNIQYFGAGTRLSVL.

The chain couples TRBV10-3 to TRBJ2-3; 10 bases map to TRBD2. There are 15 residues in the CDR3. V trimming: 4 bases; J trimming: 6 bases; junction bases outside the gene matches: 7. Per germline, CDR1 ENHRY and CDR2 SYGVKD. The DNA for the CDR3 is TGTGCCATCAGTGGAAAGCGGGGGGGCCGGGATACGCAGTATTTT. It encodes CAISGKRGGRDTQYF.

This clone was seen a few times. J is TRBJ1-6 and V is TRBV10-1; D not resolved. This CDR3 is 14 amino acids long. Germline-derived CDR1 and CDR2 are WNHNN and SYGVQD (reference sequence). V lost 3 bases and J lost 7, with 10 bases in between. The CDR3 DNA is TGCGCCAGCAGTGAAGGCAGGCCGAATTCACCCCTCCACTTT. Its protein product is CASSEGRPNSPLHF.

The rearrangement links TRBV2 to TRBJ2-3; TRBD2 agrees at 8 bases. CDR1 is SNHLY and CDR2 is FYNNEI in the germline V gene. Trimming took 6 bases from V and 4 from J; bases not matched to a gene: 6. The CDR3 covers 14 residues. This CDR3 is CASRRGGWADTQYF. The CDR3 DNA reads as TGTGCCAGCAGACGGGGGGGCTGGGCAGATACGCAGTATTTT.

CDR3 coding DNA: TGCGCCAGCAGCCAAGTCCGAGCGGATTTCACCGGGGAGCTGTTTTTT. It yields the protein CASSQVRADFTGELFF. This chain connects TRBV4-3 to TRBJ2-2, with TRBD2 as a possible D gene (5 bases). Germline CDR1 and CDR2: LGHNA and YSLEER. V was shortened by 1 base and J by 4 bases, with 13 bases between the two germline ends. This CDR3 is built from 16 residues.

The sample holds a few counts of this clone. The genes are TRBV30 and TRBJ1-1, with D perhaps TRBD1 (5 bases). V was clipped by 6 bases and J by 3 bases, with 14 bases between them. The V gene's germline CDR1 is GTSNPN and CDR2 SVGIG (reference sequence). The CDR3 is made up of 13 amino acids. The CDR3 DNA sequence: TGTGCCTGTTCCTCCCAAGGGGACACTGAAGCTTTCTTT. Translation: CACSSQGDTEAFF.

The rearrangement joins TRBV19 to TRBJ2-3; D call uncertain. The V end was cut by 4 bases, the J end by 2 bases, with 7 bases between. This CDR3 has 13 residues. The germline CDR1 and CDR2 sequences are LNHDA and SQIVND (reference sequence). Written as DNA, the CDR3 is TGTGCCAGTAGTACCATCCCCACAGATACGCAGTATTTT. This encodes CASSTIPTDTQYF.

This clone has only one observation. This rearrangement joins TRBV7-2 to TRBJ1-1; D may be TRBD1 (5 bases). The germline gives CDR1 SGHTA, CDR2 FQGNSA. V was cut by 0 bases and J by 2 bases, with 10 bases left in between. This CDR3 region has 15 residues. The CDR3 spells CASSLASQGNTEAFF. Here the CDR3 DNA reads TGTGCCAGCAGCTTAGCCAGCCAGGGAAACACTGAAGCTTTCTTT.

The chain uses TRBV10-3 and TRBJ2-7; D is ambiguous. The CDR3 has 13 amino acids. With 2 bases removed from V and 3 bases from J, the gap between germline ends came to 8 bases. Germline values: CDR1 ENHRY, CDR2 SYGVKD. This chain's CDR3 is CAISEGPLYEQYF. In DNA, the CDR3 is TGTGCCATCAGTGAGGGGCCCCTCTACGAGCAGTACTTC.

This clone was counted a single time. The CDR3 is CATSRENWGAPGTGELFF. CDR3 DNA: TGTGCCACCAGCAGAGAAAACTGGGGCGCCCCGGGCACCGGGGAGCTGTTTTTT. V usage is TRBV15 and J usage is TRBJ2-2, with D possibly matching TRBD1 (5 bases). The CDR3 consists of 18 residues. V was clipped by 0 bases and J by 4 bases, with 18 bases between them. Germline V gives CDR1 LNHNV, CDR2 YYDKDF (reference sequence).

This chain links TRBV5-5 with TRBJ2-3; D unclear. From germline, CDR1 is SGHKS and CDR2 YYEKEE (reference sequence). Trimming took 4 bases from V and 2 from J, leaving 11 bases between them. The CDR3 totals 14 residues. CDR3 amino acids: CASSPHLYTDTQYF. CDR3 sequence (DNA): TGTGCCAGCAGCCCACACCTATACACAGATACGCAGTATTTT. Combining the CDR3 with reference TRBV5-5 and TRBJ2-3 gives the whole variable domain DAGVTQSPTHLIKTRGQQVTLRCSPISGHKSVSWYQQVLGQGPQFIFQYYEKEERGRGNFPDRFSARQFPNYSSELNVNALLLGDSALYLCASSPHLYTDTQYFGPGTRLTVL.

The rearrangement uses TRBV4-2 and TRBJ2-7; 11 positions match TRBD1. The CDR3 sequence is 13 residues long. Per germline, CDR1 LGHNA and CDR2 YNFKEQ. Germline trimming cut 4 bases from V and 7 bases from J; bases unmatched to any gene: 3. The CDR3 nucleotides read TGTGCCAGCAGCCGGGGACAGGGGGGGGAGCAGTACTTC. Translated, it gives CASSRGQGGEQYF.

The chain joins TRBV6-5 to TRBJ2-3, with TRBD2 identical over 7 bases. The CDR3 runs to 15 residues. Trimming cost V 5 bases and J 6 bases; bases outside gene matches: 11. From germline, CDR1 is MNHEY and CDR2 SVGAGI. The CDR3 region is CASSPRRGGADTQYF. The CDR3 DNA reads TGTGCCAGCAGTCCCCGGAGGGGAGGGGCCGATACGCAGTATTTT.

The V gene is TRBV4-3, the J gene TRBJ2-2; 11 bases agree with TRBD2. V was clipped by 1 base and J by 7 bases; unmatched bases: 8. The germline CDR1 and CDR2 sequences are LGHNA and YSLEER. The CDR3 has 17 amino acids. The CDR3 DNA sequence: TGCGCCAGCAGCCAAGGGCTAGCGGGGGGCAATAGCGGGGAGCTGTTTTTT. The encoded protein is CASSQGLAGGNSGELFF.